A selection of T cell receptor beta chains follows, all from one sample in a study of shared clonotypes between healthy human individuals. Produced via immunoSEQ multiplex PCR; TCRdb's table is partial and in-frame only. The sample holds some 1,400,000 clones, roughly 96% seen once. What was sequenced was naive CD4+ T cells sorted from blood. Receptor source: a man aged 25-40 years in good health. Both conserved end residues are part of each CDR3. D genes are given only for firm matches. Some rows mark clone size as missing; the rest say once, few, many or name a class of expanded clone.

V	size	J	D	DNA	CDR3
TRBV6-5	.	TRBJ1-1	TRBD1	TGTGCCAGCAGTCAAACAGGGGACTTGAACACTGAAGCTTTCTTT	CASSQTGDLNTEAFF
TRBV6-5	.	TRBJ2-2	.	TGTGCCAGCAGTTATACAGCGGAGCTGAACACCGGGGAGCTGTTTTTT	CASSYTAELNTGELFF
TRBV19	.	TRBJ2-5	.	TGTGCCAGTAGTACCTTCTCCAAGGATGGGGAGACCCAGTACTTC	CASSTFSKDGETQYF
TRBV6-5	.	TRBJ1-5	TRBD1	TGTGCCAGCAGTTACTCTACAGGACAGGGGTCGCCCCAGCATTTT	CASSYSTGQGSPQHF
TRBV19	.	TRBJ2-3	TRBD2	TGTGCCAGTAGCTTACTAGCGGGACGTCTGGATACGCAGTATTTT	CASSLLAGRLDTQYF
TRBV11-3	once	TRBJ2-6	TRBD2	TGTGCCAGCAGCTCACGGGGGGCTGGGGCCAACGTCCTGACTTTC	CASSSRGAGANVLTF
TRBV7-9	.	TRBJ1-5	.	TGTGTTGTAGGGGCTAATAGCAATCAGCCCCAGCATTTT	CVVGANSNQPQHF
TRBV18	.	TRBJ2-7	TRBD2	TGTGCCAGCTCACCGGGTAGGACTAGCGGGTGGTTCCTCTACGAGCAGTACTTC	CASSPGRTSGWFLYEQYF
TRBV2	.	TRBJ2-6	.	TGTGCCAGCAGTGGGGGGCAGACTGGGGCCAACGTCCTGACTTTC	CASSGGQTGANVLTF
TRBV30	.	TRBJ1-5	.	TGTGCCTGGAGTGTACAGGTAAATCAGCCCCAGCATTTT	CAWSVQVNQPQHF
TRBV11-3	.	TRBJ2-3	.	TGTGCCAGCAGCTTAGAACCCGAGACCGGTACGCAGTATTTT	CASSLEPETGTQYF
TRBV7-9	.	TRBJ1-2	.	TGTGCCAGCAGCTTAGGGCTGGACAGACTGTATGGCTACACCTTC	CASSLGLDRLYGYTF
TRBV7-9	.	TRBJ2-7	TRBD2	TGTGCCAGCAGCTTAGAATCGGGAGGGTCCTACGAGCAGTACTTC	CASSLESGGSYEQYF
TRBV6-5	.	TRBJ2-7	TRBD2	TGTGCCAGCAGTTCCAGCGGGACCTACGAGCAGTACTTC	CASSSSGTYEQYF
TRBV6-1	.	TRBJ2-7	TRBD1	TGTGCCAGCAGTGAAATAAAAAGAAAAGACAGGGACGAGCAGTACTTC	CASSEIKRKDRDEQYF
TRBV14	.	TRBJ2-1	.	TGTGCCAGCAGCATGAGGGGATCCTACAATGAGCAGTTCTTC	CASSMRGSYNEQFF